This entry concerns a single T cell receptor (beta chain). The data were taken from a study of OX40 agonist ivuxolimab in advanced cancers. Germline-derived CDR1 and CDR2 are KGHSH and LQKENI. Unmatched junction bases numbered 4, after V lost 1 base and J lost 4 bases. This CDR3 comprises 15 residues. Assay: immunoSEQ multiplex PCR; the TCRdb copy retains only in-frame clones and omits some. The sample has 85,000 to 90,000 clones; about 94% are singletons. The chain recombines TRBV18 with TRBJ1-2; 9 positions agree with TRBD1. The sample consisted of CD4+ or CD8+ T cells sorted from blood, taken in a trial of the OX40 agonist ivuxolimab. The source of this sequence is an adult with an advanced solid tumor such as melanoma, head and neck, liver or kidney cancer. CDR3 nucleotide sequence: TGTGCCAGCTCACCACTACAGGGGGCTAGCTATGGCTACACCTTC. This codes for CASSPLQGASYGYTF.